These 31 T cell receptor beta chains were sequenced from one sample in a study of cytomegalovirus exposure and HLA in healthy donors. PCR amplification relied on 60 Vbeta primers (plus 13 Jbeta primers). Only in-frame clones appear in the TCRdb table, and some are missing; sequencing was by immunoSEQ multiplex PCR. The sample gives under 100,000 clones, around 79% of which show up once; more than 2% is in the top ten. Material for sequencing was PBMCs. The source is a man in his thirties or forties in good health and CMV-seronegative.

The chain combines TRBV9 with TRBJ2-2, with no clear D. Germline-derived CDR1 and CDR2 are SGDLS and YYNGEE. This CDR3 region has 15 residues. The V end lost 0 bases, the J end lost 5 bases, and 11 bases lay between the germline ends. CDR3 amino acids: CASSVGGGRTGELFF. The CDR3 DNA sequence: TGTGCCAGCAGCGTAGGAGGCGGAAGGACCGGGGAGCTGTTTTTT.

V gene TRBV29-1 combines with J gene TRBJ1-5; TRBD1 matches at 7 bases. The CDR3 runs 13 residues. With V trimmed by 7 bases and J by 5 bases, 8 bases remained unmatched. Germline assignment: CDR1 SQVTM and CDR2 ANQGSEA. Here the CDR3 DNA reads TGCAGCGCCGCAGACAGGGCCTATCAGCCCCAGCATTTT. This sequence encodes CSAADRAYQPQHF.

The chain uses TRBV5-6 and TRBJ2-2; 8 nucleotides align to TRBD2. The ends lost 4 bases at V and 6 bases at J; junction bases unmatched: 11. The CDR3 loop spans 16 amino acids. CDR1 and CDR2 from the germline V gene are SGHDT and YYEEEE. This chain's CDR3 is CASSAPLGGGSGELFF. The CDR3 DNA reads TGTGCCAGCAGCGCCCCCCTCGGGGGGGGCTCCGGGGAGCTGTTTTTT. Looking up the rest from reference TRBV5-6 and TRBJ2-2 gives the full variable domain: DAGVTQSPTHLIKTRGQQVTLRCSPKSGHDTVSWYQQALGQGPQFIFQYYEEEERQRGNFPDRFSGHQFPNYSSELNVNALLLGDSALYLCASSAPLGGGSGELFFGEGSRLTVL.

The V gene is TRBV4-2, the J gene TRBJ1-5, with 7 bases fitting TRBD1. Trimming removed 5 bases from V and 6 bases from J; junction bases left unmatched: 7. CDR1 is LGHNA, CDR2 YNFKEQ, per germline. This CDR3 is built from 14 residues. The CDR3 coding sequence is TGTGCCAGCAGCGCTCGGACAGGAGCTCAGCCCCAGCATTTT. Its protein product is CASSARTGAQPQHF.

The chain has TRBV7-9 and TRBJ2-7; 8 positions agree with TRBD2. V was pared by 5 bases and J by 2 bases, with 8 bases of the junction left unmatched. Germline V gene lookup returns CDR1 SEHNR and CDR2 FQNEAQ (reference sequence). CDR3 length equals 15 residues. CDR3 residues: CASSLGTGGPYEQYF. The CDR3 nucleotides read TGTGCCAGCAGCCTAGGTACGGGAGGGCCCTACGAGCAGTACTTC.

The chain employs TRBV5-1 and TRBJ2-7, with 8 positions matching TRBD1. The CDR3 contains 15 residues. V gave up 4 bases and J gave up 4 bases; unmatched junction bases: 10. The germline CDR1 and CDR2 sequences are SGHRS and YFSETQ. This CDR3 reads CASSRGTGTLYEQYF. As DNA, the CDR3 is TGCGCCAGCAGCAGGGGGACAGGAACGTTATACGAGCAGTACTTC. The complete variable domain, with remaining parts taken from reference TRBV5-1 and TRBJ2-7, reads KAGVTQTPRYLIKTRGQQVTLSCSPISGHRSVSWYQQTPGQGLQFLFEYFSETQRNKGNFPGRFSGRQFSNSRSEMNVSTLELGDSALYLCASSRGTGTLYEQYFGPGTRLTVT.

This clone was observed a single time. CDR3 region: CSVGVPGEGYTQYF. CDR3 coding DNA: TGCAGCGTTGGGGTCCCGGGAGAAGGGTATACGCAGTATTTT. V gene TRBV29-1 combines with J gene TRBJ2-3; weak D call: TRBD2 (6 bases). V lost 4 bases, J lost 7 bases, and 18 bases lay in between. This CDR3 has 14 amino acids. Germline assignment: CDR1 SQVTM and CDR2 ANQGSEA.

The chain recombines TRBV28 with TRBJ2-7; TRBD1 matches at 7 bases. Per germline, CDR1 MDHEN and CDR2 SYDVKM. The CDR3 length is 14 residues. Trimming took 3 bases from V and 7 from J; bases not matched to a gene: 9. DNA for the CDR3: TGTGCCAGCAGTTTGGGTGGGGTACAGGGGGAGCAGTACTTC. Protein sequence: CASSLGGVQGEQYF.

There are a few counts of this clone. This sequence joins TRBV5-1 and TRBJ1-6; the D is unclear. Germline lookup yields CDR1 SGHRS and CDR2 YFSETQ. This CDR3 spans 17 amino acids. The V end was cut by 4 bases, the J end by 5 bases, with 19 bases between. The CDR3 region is CASSPKLRTMNNSPLHF. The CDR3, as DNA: TGCGCCAGCAGCCCGAAACTGAGAACGATGAATAATTCACCCCTCCACTTT.

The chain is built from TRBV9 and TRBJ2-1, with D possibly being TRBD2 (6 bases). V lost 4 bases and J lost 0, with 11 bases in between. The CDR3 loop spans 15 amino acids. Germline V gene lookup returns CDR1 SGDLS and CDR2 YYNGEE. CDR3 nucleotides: TGTGCCAGCAGCTCTAGCGCTAGCTCCTACAATGAGCAGTTCTTC. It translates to CASSSSASSYNEQFF. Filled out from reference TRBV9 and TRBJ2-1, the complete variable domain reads DSGVTQTPKHLITATGQRVTLRCSPRSGDLSVYWYQQSLDQGLQFLIQYYNGEERAKGNILERFSAQQFPDLHSELNLSSLELGDSALYFCASSSSASSYNEQFFGPGTRLTVL.

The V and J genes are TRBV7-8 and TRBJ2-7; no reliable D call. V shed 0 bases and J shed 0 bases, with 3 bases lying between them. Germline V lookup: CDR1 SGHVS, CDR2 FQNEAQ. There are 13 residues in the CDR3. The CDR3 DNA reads TGTGCCAGCAGCTTAGCCCTCTCCTACGAGCAGTACTTC. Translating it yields CASSLALSYEQYF.

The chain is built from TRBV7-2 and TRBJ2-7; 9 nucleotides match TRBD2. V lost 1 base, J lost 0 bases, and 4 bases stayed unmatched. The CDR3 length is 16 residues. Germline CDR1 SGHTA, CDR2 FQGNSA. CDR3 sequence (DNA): TGTGCCAGCAGCTTAGGCCTAGCGGGACCCTCCTACGAGCAGTACTTC. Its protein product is CASSLGLAGPSYEQYF.

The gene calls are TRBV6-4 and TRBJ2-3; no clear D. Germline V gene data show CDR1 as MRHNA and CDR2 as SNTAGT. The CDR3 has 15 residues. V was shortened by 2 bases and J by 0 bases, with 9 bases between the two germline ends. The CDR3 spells CASSDKAGSTDTQYF. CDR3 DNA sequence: TGTGCCAGCAGTGACAAGGCCGGGAGCACAGATACGCAGTATTTT.

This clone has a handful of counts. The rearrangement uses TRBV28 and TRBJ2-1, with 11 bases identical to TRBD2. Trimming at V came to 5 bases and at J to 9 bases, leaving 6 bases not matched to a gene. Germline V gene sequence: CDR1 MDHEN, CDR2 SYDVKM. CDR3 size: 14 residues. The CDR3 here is CASSLAGGAGEQFF. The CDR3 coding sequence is TGTGCCAGCAGTCTAGCGGGAGGTGCTGGTGAGCAGTTCTTC.

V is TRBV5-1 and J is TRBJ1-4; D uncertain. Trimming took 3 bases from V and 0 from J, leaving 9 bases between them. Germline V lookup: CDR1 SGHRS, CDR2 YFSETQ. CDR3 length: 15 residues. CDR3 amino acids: CASSYYRATNEKLFF. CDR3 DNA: TGCGCCAGCAGCTATTACAGAGCAACTAATGAAAAACTGTTTTTT. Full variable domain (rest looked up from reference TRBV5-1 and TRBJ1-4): KAGVTQTPRYLIKTRGQQVTLSCSPISGHRSVSWYQQTPGQGLQFLFEYFSETQRNKGNFPGRFSGRQFSNSRSEMNVSTLELGDSALYLCASSYYRATNEKLFFGSGTQLSVL.

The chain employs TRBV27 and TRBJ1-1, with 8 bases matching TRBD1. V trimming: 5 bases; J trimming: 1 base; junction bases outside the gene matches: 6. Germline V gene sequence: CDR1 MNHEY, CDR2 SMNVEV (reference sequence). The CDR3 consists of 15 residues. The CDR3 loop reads CASSPRTGWNTEAFF. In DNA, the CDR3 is TGTGCCAGCAGTCCTCGGACAGGGTGGAACACTGAAGCTTTCTTT.

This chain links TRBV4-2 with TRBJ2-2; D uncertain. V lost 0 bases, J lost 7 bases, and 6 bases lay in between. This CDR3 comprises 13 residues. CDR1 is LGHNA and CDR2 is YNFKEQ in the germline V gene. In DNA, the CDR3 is TGTGCCAGCAGCCAAGATAGAATCGGGGAGCTGTTTTTT. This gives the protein CASSQDRIGELFF.

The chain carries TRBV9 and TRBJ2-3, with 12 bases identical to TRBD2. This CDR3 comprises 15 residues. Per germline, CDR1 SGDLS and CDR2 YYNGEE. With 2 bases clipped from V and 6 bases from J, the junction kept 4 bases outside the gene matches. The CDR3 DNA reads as TGTGCCAGCAGCGTGACTAGCGGGAGAGCGGATACGCAGTATTTT. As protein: CASSVTSGRADTQYF.

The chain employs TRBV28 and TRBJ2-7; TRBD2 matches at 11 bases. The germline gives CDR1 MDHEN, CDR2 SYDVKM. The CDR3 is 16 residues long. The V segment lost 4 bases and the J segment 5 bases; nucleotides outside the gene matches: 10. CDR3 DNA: TGTGCCAGCAGTTACATAGCGGGAGGGGTAGGCAACGAGCAGTACTTC. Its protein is CASSYIAGGVGNEQYF.

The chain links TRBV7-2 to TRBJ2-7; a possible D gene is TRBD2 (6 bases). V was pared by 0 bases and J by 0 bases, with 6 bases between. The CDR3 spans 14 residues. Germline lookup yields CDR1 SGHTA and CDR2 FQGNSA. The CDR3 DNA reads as TGTGCCAGCAGCTTAGCGGGGGGCTCCTACGAGCAGTACTTC. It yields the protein CASSLAGGSYEQYF.

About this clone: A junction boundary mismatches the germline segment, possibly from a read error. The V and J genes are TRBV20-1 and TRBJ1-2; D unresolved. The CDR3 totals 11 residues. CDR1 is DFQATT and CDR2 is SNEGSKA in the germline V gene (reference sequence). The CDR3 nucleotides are TGCAGTGCTAGATACGGGTTCGTTGTAGTCTTC. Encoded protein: CSARYGFVVVF.

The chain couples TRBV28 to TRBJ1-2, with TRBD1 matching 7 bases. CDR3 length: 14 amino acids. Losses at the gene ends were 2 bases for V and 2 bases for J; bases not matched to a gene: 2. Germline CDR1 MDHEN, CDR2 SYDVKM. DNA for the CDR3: TGTGCCAGCAGTTTAGAACAGGGGAACTATGGCTACACCTTC. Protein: CASSLEQGNYGYTF.

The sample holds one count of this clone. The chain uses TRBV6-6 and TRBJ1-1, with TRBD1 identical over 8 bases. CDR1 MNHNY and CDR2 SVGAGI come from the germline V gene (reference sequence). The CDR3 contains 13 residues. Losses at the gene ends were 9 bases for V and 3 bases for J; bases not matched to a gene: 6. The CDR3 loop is CASLQGGHTEAFF. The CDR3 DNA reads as TGTGCCAGTCTACAGGGGGGGCACACTGAAGCTTTCTTT.

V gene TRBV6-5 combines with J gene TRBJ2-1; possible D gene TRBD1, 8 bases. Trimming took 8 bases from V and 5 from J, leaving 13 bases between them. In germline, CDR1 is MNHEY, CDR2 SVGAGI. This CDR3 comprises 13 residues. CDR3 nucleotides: TGTGCCAGCCAAACAGGGGGGGACAATGAGCAGTTCTTC. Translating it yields CASQTGGDNEQFF.

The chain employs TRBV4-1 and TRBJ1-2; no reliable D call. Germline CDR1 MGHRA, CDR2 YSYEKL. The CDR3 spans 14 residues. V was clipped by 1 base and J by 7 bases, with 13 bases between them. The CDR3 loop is CASSQGSGRLGYTF. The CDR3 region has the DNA TGCGCCAGCAGCCAAGGGTCAGGTCGGCTTGGCTACACCTTC.

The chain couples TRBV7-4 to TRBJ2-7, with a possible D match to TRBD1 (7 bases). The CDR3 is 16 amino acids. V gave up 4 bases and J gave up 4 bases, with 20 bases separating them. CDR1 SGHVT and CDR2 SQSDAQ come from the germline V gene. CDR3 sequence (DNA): TGTGCCAGCAGCTCTTGTTGCGGGACAGCCAAATACGAGCAGTACTTC. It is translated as CASSSCCGTAKYEQYF.

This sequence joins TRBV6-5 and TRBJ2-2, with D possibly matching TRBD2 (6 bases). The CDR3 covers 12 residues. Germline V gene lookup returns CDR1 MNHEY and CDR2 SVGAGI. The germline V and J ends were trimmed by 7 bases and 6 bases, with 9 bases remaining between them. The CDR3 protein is CASNGEAGELFF. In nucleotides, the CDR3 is TGTGCCAGCAACGGGGAGGCCGGGGAGCTGTTTTTT.

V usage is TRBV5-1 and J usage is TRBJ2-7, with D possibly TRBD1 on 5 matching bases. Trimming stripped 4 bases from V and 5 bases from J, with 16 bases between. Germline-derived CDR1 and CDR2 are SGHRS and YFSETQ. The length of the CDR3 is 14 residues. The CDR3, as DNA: TGCGCCAGCAGCATGGCCGTGGGCAGGGACGAGCAGTACTTC. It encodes CASSMAVGRDEQYF.

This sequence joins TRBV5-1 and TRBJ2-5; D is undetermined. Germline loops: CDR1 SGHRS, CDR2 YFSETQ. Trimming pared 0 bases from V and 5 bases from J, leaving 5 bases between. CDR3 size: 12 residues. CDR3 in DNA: TGCGCCAGCAGCTTGGATCAGGAGACCCAGTACTTC. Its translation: CASSLDQETQYF. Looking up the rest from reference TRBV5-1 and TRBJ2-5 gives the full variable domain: KAGVTQTPRYLIKTRGQQVTLSCSPISGHRSVSWYQQTPGQGLQFLFEYFSETQRNKGNFPGRFSGRQFSNSRSEMNVSTLELGDSALYLCASSLDQETQYFGPGTRLLVL.

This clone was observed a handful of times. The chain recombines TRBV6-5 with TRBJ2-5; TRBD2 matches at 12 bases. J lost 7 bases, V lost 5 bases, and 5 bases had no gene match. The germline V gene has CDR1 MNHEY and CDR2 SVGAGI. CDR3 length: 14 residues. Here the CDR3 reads CASSETSGSGTQYF. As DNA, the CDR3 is TGTGCCAGCAGTGAGACTAGCGGGAGTGGGACCCAGTACTTC.

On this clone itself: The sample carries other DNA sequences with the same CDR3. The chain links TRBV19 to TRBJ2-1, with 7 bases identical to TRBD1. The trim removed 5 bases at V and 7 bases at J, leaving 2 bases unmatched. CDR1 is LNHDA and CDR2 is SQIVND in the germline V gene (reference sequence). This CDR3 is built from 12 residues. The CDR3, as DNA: TGTGCCAGTAGTTTCAGGGGGAATGAGCAGTTCTTC. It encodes CASSFRGNEQFF.